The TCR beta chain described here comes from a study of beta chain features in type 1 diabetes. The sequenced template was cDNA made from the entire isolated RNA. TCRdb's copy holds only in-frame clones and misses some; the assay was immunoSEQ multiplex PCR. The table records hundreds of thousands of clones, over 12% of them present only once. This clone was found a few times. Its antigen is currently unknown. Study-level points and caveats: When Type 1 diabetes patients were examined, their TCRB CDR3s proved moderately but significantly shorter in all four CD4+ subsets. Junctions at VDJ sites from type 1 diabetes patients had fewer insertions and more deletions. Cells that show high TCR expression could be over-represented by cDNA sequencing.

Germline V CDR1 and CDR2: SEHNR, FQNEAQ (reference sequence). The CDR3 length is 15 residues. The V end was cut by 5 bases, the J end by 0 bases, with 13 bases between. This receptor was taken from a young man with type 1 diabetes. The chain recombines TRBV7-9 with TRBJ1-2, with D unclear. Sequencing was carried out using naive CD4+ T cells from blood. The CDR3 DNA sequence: TGTGCCAGCAGCCCTCCGAGGAACACTAACTATGGCTACACCTTC. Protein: CASSPPRNTNYGYTF.